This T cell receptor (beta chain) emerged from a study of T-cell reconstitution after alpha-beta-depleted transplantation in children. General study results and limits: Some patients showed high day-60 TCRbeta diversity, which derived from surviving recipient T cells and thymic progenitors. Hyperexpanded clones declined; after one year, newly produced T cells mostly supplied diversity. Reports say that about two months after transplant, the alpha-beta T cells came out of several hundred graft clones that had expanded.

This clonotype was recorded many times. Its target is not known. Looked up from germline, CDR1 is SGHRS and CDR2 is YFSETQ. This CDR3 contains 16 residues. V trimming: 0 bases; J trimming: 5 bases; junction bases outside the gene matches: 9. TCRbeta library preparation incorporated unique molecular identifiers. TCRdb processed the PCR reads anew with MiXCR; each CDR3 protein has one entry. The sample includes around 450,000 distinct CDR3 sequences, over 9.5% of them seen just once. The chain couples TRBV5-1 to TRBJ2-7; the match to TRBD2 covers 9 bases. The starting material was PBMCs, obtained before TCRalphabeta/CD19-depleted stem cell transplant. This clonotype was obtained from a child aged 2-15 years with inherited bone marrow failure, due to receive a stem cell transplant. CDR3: CASSLAPSGRLDEQYF. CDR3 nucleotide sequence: TGCGCCAGCAGCTTGGCCCCCAGCGGGAGGCTCGACGAGCAGTACTTC. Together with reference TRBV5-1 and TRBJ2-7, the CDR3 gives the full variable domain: KAGVTQTPRYLIKTRGQQVTLSCSPISGHRSVSWYQQTPGQGLQFLFEYFSETQRNKGNFPGRFSGRQFSNSRSEMNVSTLELGDSALYLCASSLAPSGRLDEQYFGPGTRLTVT.